Listed below are T cell receptor beta chains from one sample, sequenced in a study of neurological immune-mediated disorders. Each CDR3 protein is one row after TCRdb ran MiXCR on the 5' RACE reads. The table includes fewer than 90,000 distinct CDR3 sequences, approximately 10% detected once. The specimen sequenced was PBMCs. Every receptor here comes from a man in his forties or fifties in good health. Each CDR3 is given with its conserved first and last residue. Each record gives: J gene, V gene, CDR3 protein.

j_gene: TRBJ1-1; v_gene: TRBV5-1; CDR3aa: CASSRDRDEAFF
j_gene: TRBJ2-5; v_gene: TRBV24-1; CDR3aa: CATSAGLARRTSQGETQYF
j_gene: TRBJ1-5; v_gene: TRBV10-3; CDR3aa: CAISGGTASNQPQHF
j_gene: TRBJ2-1; v_gene: TRBV7-9; CDR3aa: CASSFGAPGDNEQFF
j_gene: TRBJ2-7; v_gene: TRBV27; CDR3aa: CASSVTQGVSYEQYF
j_gene: TRBJ2-5; v_gene: TRBV28; CDR3aa: CASYSAGRQETQYF
j_gene: TRBJ1-5; v_gene: TRBV27; CDR3aa: CASSSIGAQNQPQHF
j_gene: TRBJ2-5; v_gene: TRBV12-3/TRBV12-4; CDR3aa: CASTRDPGGAGETQYF
j_gene: TRBJ2-1; v_gene: TRBV29-1; CDR3aa: CSVLARGRGGGHNEQFF
j_gene: TRBJ2-2; v_gene: TRBV12-3/TRBV12-4; CDR3aa: CASGTGELFF
j_gene: TRBJ2-7; v_gene: TRBV6-6; CDR3aa: CASSYPTSGRAFGYEQYF
j_gene: TRBJ2-4; v_gene: TRBV5-5; CDR3aa: CASSFSGDAGYF
j_gene: TRBJ1-2; v_gene: TRBV5-1; CDR3aa: CASSLDSARGGYTF
j_gene: TRBJ2-7; v_gene: TRBV5-1; CDR3aa: CASTPLLAGGLGAYEQYF
j_gene: TRBJ2-1; v_gene: TRBV12-3/TRBV12-4; CDR3aa: CASSPVGLAGGSSYNEQFF
j_gene: TRBJ2-2; v_gene: TRBV5-6; CDR3aa: CASSSDLGQALSDTGELFF
j_gene: TRBJ1-5; v_gene: TRBV29-1; CDR3aa: CSVLTGVSNQPQHF
j_gene: TRBJ2-7; v_gene: TRBV5-6; CDR3aa: CASSPRVTYEQYF
j_gene: TRBJ2-1; v_gene: TRBV7-3; CDR3aa: CASSLTTSSGKFF
j_gene: TRBJ2-3; v_gene: TRBV20-1; CDR3aa: CSPVQGEADTQYF
j_gene: TRBJ2-1; v_gene: TRBV7-3; CDR3aa: CASSLGMLNDQFF
j_gene: TRBJ2-2; v_gene: TRBV14; CDR3aa: CASSHFTGTGHTGELFF
j_gene: TRBJ2-2; v_gene: TRBV7-9; CDR3aa: CASSFSRDRANTGELFF
j_gene: TRBJ2-3; v_gene: TRBV5-4; CDR3aa: CASSSRNRAIDTQYF
j_gene: TRBJ1-5; v_gene: TRBV7-9; CDR3aa: CASSSGPDYQPQHF
j_gene: TRBJ1-4; v_gene: TRBV6-1; CDR3aa: CASSGGQLWGRNEKLFF
j_gene: TRBJ2-1; v_gene: TRBV9; CDR3aa: CASSLPGDNEQFF
j_gene: TRBJ2-7; v_gene: TRBV7-2; CDR3aa: CASSSGTGAYEQCF
j_gene: TRBJ1-6; v_gene: TRBV5-6; CDR3aa: CASSLFGGTYNSPLHF
j_gene: TRBJ1-1; v_gene: TRBV12-3/TRBV12-4; CDR3aa: CASSSRTGLNTEAFF
j_gene: TRBJ2-5; v_gene: TRBV7-9; CDR3aa: CASSPRTSGRDMQETQYF
j_gene: TRBJ2-7; v_gene: TRBV20-1; CDR3aa: CSARTLYEQYF
j_gene: TRBJ1-1; v_gene: TRBV30; CDR3aa: CAWSNPGYGNTEAFF
j_gene: TRBJ2-3; v_gene: TRBV20-1; CDR3aa: CSASMGGSGTDTQYF
j_gene: TRBJ2-7; v_gene: TRBV7-6; CDR3aa: CASSRGTAYEQYF
j_gene: TRBJ2-5; v_gene: TRBV12-3/TRBV12-4; CDR3aa: CASRRTSAQETQYF
j_gene: TRBJ1-2; v_gene: TRBV3-1; CDR3aa: CASSPDDRNYYTF
j_gene: TRBJ1-4; v_gene: TRBV5-1; CDR3aa: CASSLEGDKSGGKLFF
j_gene: TRBJ2-1; v_gene: TRBV29-1; CDR3aa: CSFEGGSGYNEQFF
j_gene: TRBJ2-3; v_gene: TRBV14; CDR3aa: CASSLTMAPGGTDTQYF
j_gene: TRBJ1-2; v_gene: TRBV7-2; CDR3aa: CASSFPTGAPLTGYGYTF
j_gene: TRBJ2-3; v_gene: TRBV5-6; CDR3aa: CASSLGPLPHTDTQYF
j_gene: TRBJ2-5; v_gene: TRBV7-2; CDR3aa: CASSFLAGVPETQYF
j_gene: TRBJ2-7; v_gene: TRBV4-1; CDR3aa: CASSPLGGTSGGSYEQYF
j_gene: TRBJ2-2; v_gene: TRBV6-5; CDR3aa: CAKRGIAGAEAGELFF
j_gene: TRBJ2-7; v_gene: TRBV5-1; CDR3aa: CASRAQEASIYEQYF
j_gene: TRBJ2-4; v_gene: TRBV27; CDR3aa: CASRLGRGYGIQYF
j_gene: TRBJ1-4; v_gene: TRBV18; CDR3aa: CASSPAGSKLFF
j_gene: TRBJ2-3; v_gene: TRBV5-1; CDR3aa: CASSSGGIAGGQDTQYF
j_gene: TRBJ2-7; v_gene: TRBV5-1; CDR3aa: CASSAAGGSSYEQYF
j_gene: TRBJ2-7; v_gene: TRBV5-1; CDR3aa: CASSLTPMYEQYF
j_gene: TRBJ2-3; v_gene: TRBV7-2; CDR3aa: CASSLAGAQRDTQYF
j_gene: TRBJ2-7; v_gene: TRBV6-5; CDR3aa: CASRRGGDYEQYF